One and the same sample provided the 8 T cell receptor beta chains below, sequenced in a study of blood T cell repertoires in COVID-19. Using immunoSEQ multiplex PCR, the repertoire was profiled, and TCRdb retains in-frame clones only, with some absent. The table shows about 270,000 clones, with 88% occurring only once. The source material was PBMCs or T cells enriched from blood (not recorded which). These receptors all stem from a woman between 50 and 59 years old who had recovered from COVID-19.

This clone appeared a single time. The chain recombines TRBV7-9 with TRBJ2-1; 8 bases align to TRBD1. The V gene's germline CDR1 is SEHNR and CDR2 FQNEAQ (reference sequence). V dropped 6 bases and J dropped 5; count of bases not matched to a gene: 9. This CDR3 is built from 15 residues. CDR3 region: CASSLVRGQDNEQFF. CDR3 sequence (DNA): TGTGCCAGCAGTTTGGTCCGGGGACAGGACAATGAGCAGTTCTTC.

The sample holds one count of this clone. The chain joins TRBV29-1 to TRBJ2-4, with 7 bases fitting TRBD1. Trimming cost V 6 bases and J 8 bases; bases outside gene matches: 7. CDR3 length equals 12 residues. The germline V gene encodes CDR1 SQVTM and CDR2 ANQGSEA. CDR3 region: CSVGHRGDIQYF. The CDR3 coding sequence is TGCAGCGTAGGGCACAGGGGAGACATTCAGTACTTC.

The rearrangement links TRBV6-6 to TRBJ1-5; TRBD1 might be the D (5 bases). CDR1 and CDR2 from the germline V gene are MNHNY and SVGAGI (reference sequence). Trimming cost V 6 bases and J 7 bases, with 16 bases left between them. There are 14 residues in the CDR3. Here the CDR3 reads CASRGGDPGQPQHF. The CDR3 nucleotides read TGTGCCAGCAGGGGAGGGGACCCAGGGCAGCCCCAGCATTTT.

This chain joins TRBV6-5 and TRBJ2-7; 12 bases line up with TRBD1. V was clipped by 6 bases and J by 6 bases; unmatched bases: 9. CDR1 is MNHEY and CDR2 is SVGAGI in the germline V gene. This CDR3 contains 15 residues. The CDR3 protein is CASRSGQGARGEQYF. CDR3 sequence (DNA): TGTGCCAGCAGGTCGGGACAGGGGGCCCGGGGCGAGCAGTACTTC.

The chain uses TRBV5-1 and TRBJ1-1, with TRBD1 identical over 7 bases. The CDR3 is made up of 14 amino acids. Germline V lookup: CDR1 SGHRS, CDR2 YFSETQ. V shed 3 bases, J shed 1 base, and the junction held 3 bases outside the gene matches. CDR3: CASSSQGGNTEAFF. The CDR3 region has the DNA TGCGCCAGCAGCTCCCAGGGGGGGAACACTGAAGCTTTCTTT.

The rearrangement uses TRBV5-1 and TRBJ2-2; 9 positions agree with TRBD2. CDR3 length: 13 amino acids. With 4 bases clipped from V and 7 bases from J, the junction kept 2 bases outside the gene matches. In germline, CDR1 is SGHRS, CDR2 YFSETQ. The CDR3 here is CASSPLAGGELFF. In DNA, the CDR3 is TGCGCCAGCAGCCCACTAGCGGGCGGGGAGCTGTTTTTT.

This sequence joins TRBV7-6 and TRBJ2-1, with 9 bases identical to TRBD2. CDR3 length: 19 residues. The junction had 10 bases not matched to a gene; V was cut back by 1 base and J by 0 bases. Germline CDR1 SGHVS, CDR2 FNYEAQ. The CDR3 sequence: CASSLDGSGRYLSYNEQFF. CDR3 coding DNA: TGTGCCAGCAGCTTAGACGGGAGCGGGAGGTATCTCTCCTACAATGAGCAGTTCTTC.

The chain employs TRBV4-2 and TRBJ2-2; no definite D call. V dropped 3 bases and J dropped 2 bases, with 10 bases sitting between them. Germline V gives CDR1 LGHNA, CDR2 YNFKEQ. The CDR3 has 15 amino acids. In DNA form, the CDR3 reads TGTGCCAGCAGCCACAGGTCGAAAAACACCGGGGAGCTGTTTTTT. Its translation: CASSHRSKNTGELFF.